This section outlines one T cell receptor (beta chain) sequence together with its context. Its antigen remains unidentified. There are no base qualities to consult, and no much larger clone falls within one base. The library was obtained by the immunoSEQ multiplex PCR assay. For the multiplex PCR, a mixture combining 60 forward primers for TCR Vbeta segments and 13 reverse primers for TCR Jbeta segments was used. The CDR3 region of rearranged TCR beta genes was amplified from genomic DNA by a multiplex PCR assay. The amplified TCR beta libraries were sequenced on the Illumina HiSeq System as 87-base-pair reads. The original methods were these. Across the roughly 700 repertoires, a later analysis counted some 80 million unique TCR beta chains, 9 million to 14 million of which were shared by at least two donors. Raw reads were error-corrected and collapsed into unique sequences by a nearest-neighbor algorithm in which closely related sequences were merged to remove PCR and sequencing errors. V, D and J gene segments were assigned by aligning CDR3 sequences to IMGT reference sequences. For a sequence to be retained, a match of at least six nucleotides to both a V gene segment and a J gene segment was required. Rearrangements were classified as productive when the CDR3 lacked stop codons and remained in frame with V and J, and all other rearrangements were classified as non-productive. Following IMGT convention, CDR3 was defined as the stretch from the second conserved V-encoded cysteine to the conserved J-encoded phenylalanine. Sequences without an unambiguous match to a single V gene segment were excluded from the earlier analysis of several hundred of the donors. In an earlier analysis of roughly 500 of the donors, V segments were called functional above 56.7% productive rearrangements and were called segregating when the between-donor standard deviation exceeded 5%. A statistical classification framework was built for diagnosing cytomegalovirus status from the catalog of TCR beta chain sequences. In a later analysis, V and J genes were assigned by comparing TCR nucleotide sequences against IMGT/GENE-DB human TR gene sequences. Using the TCRdist pipeline, a later analysis assigned CDR3 sequences along with most-parsimonious VDJ recombination scenarios. In a later analysis, every TCR beta chain was defined by the combination of its CDR3 amino acid sequence and its V-gene family, and reads without a unique V-gene family were dropped. To address suspected cross-contamination and a sequencing artifact, a later analysis removed 592 highly shared, low-generation-probability nucleotide sequences. In a later analysis, a clonal expansion index for each public chain was calculated from normalized within-repertoire ranks of inferred template counts. In a later analysis, generation probabilities were computed using a VDJ recombination model fitted to out-of-frame rearrangements, and the results were checked against IGoR. In a later analysis, TCR-TCR, TCR-HLA and TCR-CMV co-occurrence was scored with hypergeometric tests, and a repertoire-size bias correction was applied to TCR pairs. To estimate false discovery rates, a later analysis permuted the HLA or CMV assignments 20 times. In a later analysis, co-occurring TCRs were grouped using DBSCAN, with TCRdist sequence similarity added in when clustering inside HLA-allele-positive subsets. Co-occurrence clustering excluded repertoires with fewer than 30,000 or more than 120,000 public chains, plus five with anomalous nucleotide sharing. Here the immuneACCESS table is served through TCRdb, limited to in-frame sequences with V and J called. Missing clones are a known gap in these copies; in checked studies unresolved V genes cover under half, and the rest lacks a known reason. The V and J calls and the clone size are those of that table, but D and trimming were determined from the DNA. The sample has about 150,000 clones on record, roughly 73% of them singletons. Jointly, the top ten make up roughly 10% of the sample.

The record originates from a study of cytomegalovirus exposure and HLA in healthy donors (dated by TCRdb to the late 2010s). In terms of the full investigation: An earlier analysis of some 600 of the donors reported under 300 Gb of sequence data and 95 million to 130 million unique TCR beta sequences obtained from 180 million or so T cells. An early release that covered roughly 600 HLA-typed donors contained around 330 gigabases of sequencing data and 75 million to 100 million unique TCR sequences. Of the roughly 410 genotyped donors, less than 90% were placed in the genetic ancestry cluster associated with self-reported Caucasian donors. The study was designed to test whether signatures of past pathogen exposure could be identified by cataloging public T cell receptors. The T cell repertoires of 666 subjects were profiled by immunosequencing and related to cytomegalovirus serostatus. A separate validation cohort of approximately 130 different subjects was used in addition to the roughly 700-subject first cohort. To predict cytomegalovirus infection status, the study brought together high-throughput TCR immunosequencing, statistical association of individual TCRs with disease status, and machine learning. To study patterns of TCR occurrence, a later analysis re-analyzed previously published TCR beta repertoires from 700 or so donors and added high-resolution HLA genotyping. Rather than using new phenotypic data, the later analysis identified candidate immune exposures from TCR beta sequences and from how often those sequences occurred across donors. An earlier analysis of 587 of the donors used high-throughput TCR beta sequencing to judge whether each TCR beta V gene segment behaved as functional or pseudogenic. Donor age, sex, ethnicity and CMV serostatus were compiled alongside the repertoire data. A later genetic analysis took genome-wide SNP genotypes for about 55% of the 666 donors and used that subset as a discovery cohort. Every repertoire in the discovery cohort had been generated on one and the same sequencing platform. Class I and class II HLA loci were covered by the typing at four-digit resolution. The number of donors typed differed by locus, with roughly 629-640 for A, B, C, DRB1 and DQB1, around 500 for DQA1, 606 for DPA1, and approximately 470 for DPB1. Roughly 5 DR-DQ haplotypes were handled as single units for association and clustering, since linkage in the cohort was strong. Among under 450 genotyped donors of the cohort, an average of roughly 240,000 unique TCR beta nucleotide sequences were sequenced per donor, roughly 20% of them non-productive. Results the study describes overall, beyond this receptor: When HLA alleles, especially DR and DQ, strongly co-occurred, TCR associations were difficult to assign to individual alleles. A later genetic analysis reported fewer N-insertions in productive TCRs among donors in an Asian-associated ancestry cluster than the roughly 700-donor mean. In a later analysis, some 18,000 TCR beta sequences were associated with specific HLA alleles at a false discovery rate of 0.05. CMV serostatus was the only immune exposure information available for the cohort. In an earlier analysis of 587 of the donors, most TCR beta V segments appeared in productive rearrangements about 87% or about 30% of the time, broadly matching IMGT annotations. Sequencing depth was assumed to be roughly uniform across donors in the presence/absence analyses, though that assumption may not hold. Because some donors lacked HLA typing at each locus, the association tests relied only on the typed subset. The authors suggested that the approach could potentially be generalized to other disease states and immunological phenotypes. The 87-base-pair reads could not distinguish some IMGT-functional V segments, including TRBV6-2 and TRBV6-3, so those segments were excluded. Three of the identified cytomegalovirus-associated TCR beta chains were confirmed in vitro to be specific for cytomegalovirus antigens. A further reported finding was that TCR beta sequences accurately predicted the HLA-A and HLA-B alleles for most subjects in the first cohort. Across donors, most TCR sequences were observed very rarely, whereas some public TCRs were present in many individuals. The classifier was reported to diagnose cytomegalovirus status with high specificity and sensitivity in both the original and validation cohorts. The cohort was sequenced for TCR beta chains only, and without alpha or paired-chain data the features that could be detected were limited. A later analysis found that TCR association rates varied across HLA loci, with DRB1 alleles showing the most associated TCRs and HLA-C alleles the fewest. A group of highly shared sequence variants was considered likely to be a technical artifact of the sequencing pipeline. According to a later analysis, most CMV-associated TCR beta chains appeared to be HLA-restricted, and the HLA associations seemed to be driven largely by CMV exposure. In a later genetic analysis, a missense DCLRE1C variant was associated with V-gene and J-gene trimming of TCR beta chains, and the association was replicated in an independent cohort. According to a later analysis, parvovirus B19, influenza, CMV and Epstein-Barr virus appeared linked to several top co-occurrence clusters. Because counts were too low, some 17 rarely observed V segments, including chromosome 9 orphons, were excluded from the earlier analysis of 587 of the donors. A total of fewer than 200 TCR beta chains were listed by the study as associated with cytomegalovirus. Linkage disequilibrium might explain the correlated functional status among segregating V segments, but an unknown experimental factor could not be excluded. In a later analysis, HLA-associated TCR beta chains were found to be more clonally expanded and to have lower generation probabilities than equally common non-associated chains.

The cohort was made up of 666 healthy bone marrow donors. Cohort members were all nominally healthy when sampled, although unrecorded immune exposures were likely present. The donor was CMV seropositive and was included in the group of 250 to 350 seropositive cohort members. A peripheral blood sample was collected from each donor, and TCR beta sequencing was performed on peripheral blood mononuclear cells. The Qiagen DNeasy Blood Extraction Kit was used to extract genomic DNA from the blood cell samples. Counted from cysteine to phenylalanine, this CDR3 has 13 amino acids. Kept here is only the CDR3 DNA, which spans 39 bases and is read in frame from base 1. In the germline V gene, CDR1 corresponds to SGHDT and CDR2 to YYEEEE. Unmatched junction bases come to 6, with V trimmed by 5 bases and J by 6 bases.

The sequence came from a man aged 18-30 years in good health and CMV-seropositive. The material sequenced was PBMCs. Recombination connected TRBV5-6 to TRBJ2-3, with 7 junctional bases fitting TRBD1. The CDR3 sequence is CASSRTGGDTQYF. The nucleotide sequence reads TGTGCCAGCAGTCGGACAGGCGGGGATACGCAGTATTTT.